These 12 T cell receptor beta chains share one sample of origin, sequenced in a study of blood T cell repertoires in COVID-19. Only in-frame clones appear in the TCRdb table, and some are missing; sequencing was by immunoSEQ multiplex PCR. The table lists more than 250,000 clones, 87% of them singletons. Sequencing used PBMCs or T cells enriched from blood (not recorded which). The receptor source for this set is a woman in her thirties or forties who had recovered from COVID-19.

V and J are TRBV28 and TRBJ1-6, with D uncertain. In germline, CDR1 is MDHEN, CDR2 SYDVKM. V shed 5 bases and J shed 7 bases, with 6 bases lying between them. The CDR3 loop spans 12 amino acids. The CDR3 reads CASSIRNSPLHF. Written as DNA, the CDR3 is TGTGCCAGCAGTATCAGGAATTCACCCCTCCACTTT.

This chain links TRBV6-4 with TRBJ2-1; the match to TRBD2 covers 8 bases. Germline-derived CDR1 and CDR2 are MRHNA and SNTAGT. The ends lost 5 bases at V and 9 bases at J; junction bases unmatched: 15. The CDR3 totals 16 residues. CDR3 sequence reads: CASSRTGTSQLSEQFF. The CDR3 DNA reads as TGTGCCAGCAGTCGAACCGGGACTAGTCAGTTGAGTGAGCAGTTCTTC.

This chain links TRBV5-6 with TRBJ2-2; D may be TRBD2 (6 bases). Trimming took off 2 bases at V and 6 bases at J, with 14 bases between the two ends. The CDR3 runs 15 residues. Germline lookup yields CDR1 SGHDT and CDR2 YYEEEE. In nucleotides, the CDR3 is TGTGCCAGCAGCTTATACTTCCCGGGGGCCGGGGAGCTGTTTTTT. Encoded protein: CASSLYFPGAGELFF.

This clone has a single count. J is TRBJ2-5 and V is TRBV27, with 7 bases identical to TRBD2. This CDR3 spans 15 amino acids. Germline V gene data show CDR1 as MNHEY and CDR2 as SMNVEV (reference sequence). Trimming at V came to 2 bases and at J to 4 bases, leaving 7 bases not matched to a gene. Written as DNA, the CDR3 is TGTGCCAGCAGTTTAATGGGAGGGAGAGGAGAGACCCAGTACTTC. Translation gives CASSLMGGRGETQYF.

CDR3 protein: CASSRPLAGGVDYEQYF. CDR3 nucleotides: TGCGCCAGCAGCCGTCCCTTGGCGGGAGGAGTCGACTACGAGCAGTACTTC. The chain combines TRBV4-3 with TRBJ2-7; 8 nucleotides agree with TRBD2. With 4 bases clipped from V and 3 bases from J, the junction kept 14 bases outside the gene matches. Germline-derived CDR1 and CDR2 are LGHNA and YSLEER. The CDR3 is 17 amino acids.

The chain has TRBV5-6 and TRBJ1-2; D not certain. The V end was cut by 0 bases, the J end by 8 bases, with 5 bases between. CDR1 and CDR2 from the germline V gene are SGHDT and YYEEEE. The CDR3 sequence is 11 residues long. CDR3 DNA: TGTGCCAGCAGCTTGGTGGGCGGCTACACCTTC. Protein product: CASSLVGGYTF.

In this sample, this clone turned up once. This chain links TRBV28 with TRBJ2-7; tentatively, D is TRBD1 (6 bases). The V end was cut by 5 bases, the J end by 3 bases, with 20 bases between. This CDR3 has 16 amino acids. Germline V lookup: CDR1 MDHEN, CDR2 SYDVKM. CDR3 DNA sequence: TGTGCCAGCAGTGGTAGGACAGACACACCTATCTACGAGCAGTACTTC. The encoded protein is CASSGRTDTPIYEQYF.

V and J are TRBV28 and TRBJ1-2, with TRBD1 matching over 7 bases. The CDR3 covers 13 residues. The J segment lost 8 bases and the V segment lost 2 bases, leaving 5 bases of the junction unmatched. Germline loops: CDR1 MDHEN, CDR2 SYDVKM. The CDR3 DNA reads TGTGCCAGCAGTTTAAAGGGGGCATGGGGCTACACCTTC. It codes for CASSLKGAWGYTF.

The J gene is TRBJ1-1, the V gene TRBV21-1; the table's D call of TRBD1 was not tested on the DNA. TRBV21-1 is annotated as a pseudogene. This CDR3 is built from 14 residues. In DNA form, the CDR3 reads TGTGCCAGCAGCACAAATACCAGGGGGCGAGGAGCTTTCTTT. Translated: CASSTNTRGRGAFF.

In DNA form, the CDR3 reads TGTGCCAGCAGTTTAATCTTCACTAGCGGCTACTACAATGAGCAGTTCTTC. Amino acid sequence: CASSLIFTSGYYNEQFF. The chain employs TRBV27 and TRBJ2-1; 8 positions match TRBD2. The CDR3 is 17 amino acids. Germline-derived CDR1 and CDR2 are MNHEY and SMNVEV (reference sequence). J was trimmed by 3 bases and V by 2 bases; bases with no gene match: 9.

This chain uses TRBV11-2 with TRBJ2-3; no definite D call. This CDR3 has 14 residues. V was cut by 3 bases and J by 2 bases, with 9 bases left in between. From germline, CDR1 is SGHAT and CDR2 FQNNGV. CDR3 bases: TGTGCCAGCAGCTTCCGGAGCCTCACAGATACGCAGTATTTT. It translates to CASSFRSLTDTQYF.

The gene calls are TRBV3-1 (or the pseudogene TRBV3-2) and TRBJ1-6; the D is unclear. Germline V CDR1 and CDR2: LGHDT, YNNKEL (reference sequence). The CDR3 is 12 residues long. Trimming pared 7 bases from V and 5 bases from J, leaving 6 bases between. The CDR3 region is CASTGNNSPLHF. CDR3 coding DNA: TGTGCCAGCACGGGAAATAATTCACCCCTCCACTTT.